The 9 T cell receptor beta chains below were found in one sample sequenced in a study of T cells in Graves' hyperthyroidism and ophthalmopathy. The TCR beta CDR3 regions underwent amplification using RNA transcripts as the source. An initial round of RT-PCR targeting the TCR CDR3 relied on the HTBI primer set. TCRdb analysed the multiplex PCR reads with MiXCR anew, one entry per CDR3 protein. There are some 350,000 distinct CDR3 sequences in the sample; about a fifth occur only once, and approximately 4% lies in the top ten. Material: blood. The receptor source for this set is a young woman with Graves' hyperthyroidism.

This clonotype was counted at least ten times. J is TRBJ2-5 and V is TRBV18, with TRBD1 matching 7 bases. V lost 4 bases to trimming and J lost 1 base; unmatched junction nucleotides: 6. Germline V gives CDR1 KGHSH, CDR2 LQKENI. The CDR3 length is 15 residues. CDR3 DNA: TGTGCCAGCTCACGGGAGACAGGGTTCCAAGAGACCCAGTACTTC. The encoded protein is CASSRETGFQETQYF.

The table lists this clonotype with many counts. CDR3 in DNA: TGTGCCAGCAGCTCTAGGGGGGAGACCCAGTACTTC. Translating it yields CASSSRGETQYF. The chain uses TRBV7-8 and TRBJ2-5; weak D call: TRBD1 (6 bases). V lost 4 bases, J lost 5 bases, and 8 bases lay in between. Germline V gives CDR1 SGHVS, CDR2 FQNEAQ. CDR3 length: 12 amino acids. Together with reference TRBV7-8 and TRBJ2-5, the CDR3 gives the full variable domain: GAGVSQSPRYKVAKRGQDVALRCDPISGHVSLFWYQQALGQGPEFLTYFQNEAQLDKSGLPSDRFFAERPEGSVSTLKIQRTQQEDSAVYLCASSSRGETQYFGPGTRLLVL.

This clonotype came up many times. This chain links TRBV12-3 or TRBV12-4 with TRBJ2-5, with TRBD2 identical over 13 bases. CDR3 size: 15 residues. Trimming took 7 bases from V and 4 from J; bases not matched to a gene: 6. The CDR3 spells CASTRTSGGPETQYF. Written as DNA, the CDR3 is TGTGCCAGCACTCGGACTAGCGGGGGTCCAGAGACCCAGTACTTC.

This clonotype was detected many times. V is TRBV6-5 and J is TRBJ1-2, with a tentative D call TRBD1 (5 bases). Between the trimmed V and J ends, which lost 0 bases and 0 bases, there was a span of 5 bases. Germline V lookup: CDR1 MNHEY, CDR2 SVGAGI. This CDR3 region has 14 residues. This CDR3 reads CASSYSGANYGYTF. The DNA for the CDR3 is TGTGCCAGCAGTTACTCGGGGGCTAACTATGGCTACACCTTC.

Ten or more counts support this clonotype. The V and J genes are TRBV19 and TRBJ1-5; no clear D. Trimming left V 3 bases short and J 2 bases short, with 11 bases between. Germline CDR1 LNHDA, CDR2 SQIVND (reference sequence). The CDR3 totals 15 residues. CDR3 amino acids: CASSMNTWGNQPQHF. The DNA for the CDR3 is TGTGCCAGTAGTATGAATACCTGGGGCAATCAGCCCCAGCATTTT.

This clonotype showed up many times. V and J are TRBV29-1 and TRBJ2-5; the D is unclear. Germline V gene data show CDR1 as SQVTM and CDR2 as ANQGSEA. Deletions cut 4 bases from V and 7 bases from J, with 10 bases between. The CDR3 is 11 amino acids. The CDR3 sequence is CSVVGVGTQYF. The CDR3 nucleotides are TGCAGCGTTGTCGGAGTAGGGACCCAGTACTTC.

This clonotype appeared many times. The chain recombines TRBV11-1 with TRBJ2-2; D not certain. This CDR3 has 14 residues. Germline CDR1 SGHAT, CDR2 FQDESV (reference sequence). V gave up 5 bases and J gave up 7 bases, with 14 bases separating them. The CDR3 DNA reads as TGTGCCAGCAGCCCCTGGACGGGTCGCGGGGAGCTGTTTTTT. It yields the protein CASSPWTGRGELFF.

In its sample, this clonotype was seen many times. The V call is TRBV20-1, the J call TRBJ1-5; D remains ambiguous. V was cut by 6 bases and J by 0 bases, with 12 bases left in between. CDR3 length equals 14 residues. Per the germline V gene, CDR1 is DFQATT and CDR2 is SNEGSKA (reference sequence). The CDR3 DNA follows: TGCAGTGCATATTTGGACTCTAGCAATCAGCCCCAGCATTTT. This codes for CSAYLDSSNQPQHF.

The sample holds many counts of this clonotype. The V and J genes are TRBV7-8 and TRBJ1-2, with D uncertain. CDR3 length: 14 amino acids. Germline CDR1 SGHVS, CDR2 FQNEAQ. Trimming cost V 1 base and J 2 bases, with 8 bases left between them. The CDR3 bases are TGTGCCAGCAGCTTAGTTCCCACAAACTATGGCTACACCTTC. Its protein product is CASSLVPTNYGYTF.